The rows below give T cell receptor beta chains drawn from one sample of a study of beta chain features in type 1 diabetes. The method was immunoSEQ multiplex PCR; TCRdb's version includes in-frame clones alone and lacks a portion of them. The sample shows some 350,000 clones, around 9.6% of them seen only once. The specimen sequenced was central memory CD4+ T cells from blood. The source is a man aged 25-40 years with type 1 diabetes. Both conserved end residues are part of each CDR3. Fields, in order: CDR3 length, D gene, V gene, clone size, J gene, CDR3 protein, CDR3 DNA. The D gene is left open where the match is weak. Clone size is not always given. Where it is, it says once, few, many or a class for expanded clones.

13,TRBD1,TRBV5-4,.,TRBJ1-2,CASSEDRTYGYTF,TGTGCCAGCAGCGAGGACAGGACTTATGGCTACACCTTC
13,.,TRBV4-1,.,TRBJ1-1,CASSQAGRTEAFF,TGCGCCAGCAGCCAAGCGGGTCGCACTGAAGCTTTCTTT
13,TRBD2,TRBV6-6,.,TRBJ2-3,CASRREGGDTQYF,TGTGCCAGCAGGCGGGAGGGGGGGGATACGCAGTATTTT
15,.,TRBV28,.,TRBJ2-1,CASRVGGAANNEQFF,TGTGCCAGCAGAGTGGGGGGAGCGGCCAACAATGAGCAGTTCTTC
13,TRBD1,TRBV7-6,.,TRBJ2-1,CASSLDRGDEQFF,TGTGCCAGCAGCCTAGACAGGGGGGATGAGCAGTTCTTC
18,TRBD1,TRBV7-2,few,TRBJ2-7,CASSLGGGTGGFLYEQYF,TGTGCCAGCAGCTTAGGTGGAGGGACAGGGGGTTTCCTCTACGAGCAGTACTTC
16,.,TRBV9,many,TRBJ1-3,CASSVEPGGPGNTIYF,TGTGCCAGCAGCGTAGAACCAGGAGGACCTGGAAACACCATATATTTT
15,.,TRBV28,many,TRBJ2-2,CASTPWGRNTGELFF,TGTGCCAGCACCCCTTGGGGGCGCAACACCGGGGAGCTGTTTTTT
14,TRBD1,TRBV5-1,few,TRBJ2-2,CASTMTGSTGELFF,TGCGCCAGCACCATGACAGGGAGCACCGGGGAGCTGTTTTTT
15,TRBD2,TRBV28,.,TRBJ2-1,CASSSSRLAGGEQFF,TGTGCCAGCAGTTCATCGAGACTAGCGGGTGGAGAGCAGTTCTTC
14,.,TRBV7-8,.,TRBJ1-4,CASSRTATNEKLFF,TGTGCCAGCAGCCGGACAGCAACTAATGAAAAACTGTTTTTT
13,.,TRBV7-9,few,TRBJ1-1,CASSQEVGTEAFF,TGTGCCAGCAGCCAGGAGGTAGGGACTGAAGCTTTCTTT
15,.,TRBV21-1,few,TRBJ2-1,CASSRSGSSYNEQFF,TGTGCCAGCAGCAGAAGCGGGAGCTCCTACAATGAGCAGTTCTTC
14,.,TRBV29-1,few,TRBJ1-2,CSVPYTGINYGYTF,TGCAGCGTCCCATATACCGGGATAAACTATGGCTACACCTTC
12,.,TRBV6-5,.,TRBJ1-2,CASTSGNYGYTF,TGTGCCAGCACCTCGGGAAACTATGGCTACACCTTC
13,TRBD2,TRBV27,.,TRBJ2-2,CASSLSGRRELFF,TGTGCCAGCAGTTTGAGCGGGAGAAGGGAGCTGTTTTTT
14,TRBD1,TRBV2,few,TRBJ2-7,CASATDRVKYEQYF,TGTGCCAGCGCCACAGACAGGGTGAAGTACGAGCAGTACTTC
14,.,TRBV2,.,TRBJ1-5,CASSEAVGFQPQHF,TGTGCCAGCAGTGAAGCAGTGGGGTTTCAGCCCCAGCATTTT
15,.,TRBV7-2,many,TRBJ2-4,CASSLVGDPKNIQYF,TGTGCCAGCAGCTTAGTCGGAGACCCCAAAAACATTCAGTACTTC
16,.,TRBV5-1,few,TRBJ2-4,CASSLGQGLSKNIQYF,TGCGCCAGCAGCTTGGGTCAGGGCTTGTCCAAAAACATTCAGTACTTC
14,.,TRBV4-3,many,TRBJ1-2,CASSQEPGDHGYTF,TGCGCCAGCAGCCAAGAACCAGGGGACCATGGCTACACCTTC
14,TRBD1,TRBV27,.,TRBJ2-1,CASSLGQGRNEQFF,TGTGCCAGCAGTTTGGGACAGGGAAGGAATGAGCAGTTCTTC
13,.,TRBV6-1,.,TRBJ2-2,CASSATNTGELFF,TGTGCCAGCAGCGCCACGAACACCGGGGAGCTGTTTTTT
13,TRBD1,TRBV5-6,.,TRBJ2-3,CASSLAGGGTQYF,TGTGCCAGCAGCTTGGCAGGGGGCGGTACGCAGTATTTT
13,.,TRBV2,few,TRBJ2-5,CASGGTARETQYF,TGTGCCAGCGGCGGGACAGCTAGAGAGACCCAGTACTTC
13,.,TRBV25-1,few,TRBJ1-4,CASSRQGGEKLFF,TGTGCCAGCAGTAGGCAGGGCGGTGAAAAACTGTTTTTT
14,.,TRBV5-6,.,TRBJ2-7,CASSLVTGNYEQYF,TGTGCCAGCAGCTTGGTCACAGGGAACTACGAGCAGTACTTC
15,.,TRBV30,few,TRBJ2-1,CAWSGLATVHNEQFF,TGTGCCTGGAGCGGGCTAGCCACGGTCCACAATGAGCAGTTCTTC
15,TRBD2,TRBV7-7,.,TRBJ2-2,CASSLDGRGSGELFF,TGTGCTAGCAGCTTAGACGGGAGGGGGTCCGGGGAGCTGTTTTTT
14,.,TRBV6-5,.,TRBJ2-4,CASSRGGGQNIQYF,TGTGCCAGCAGCCGAGGGGGGGGGCAGAACATTCAGTACTTC
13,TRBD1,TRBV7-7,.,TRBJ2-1,CASSRGTVNEQFF,TGTGCCAGCAGCAGAGGGACAGTCAATGAGCAGTTCTTC
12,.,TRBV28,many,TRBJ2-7,CASRRGFYEQYF,TGTGCCAGCCGGAGAGGATTCTACGAGCAGTACTTC
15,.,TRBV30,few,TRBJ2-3,CAWRLPGLAQDTQYF,TGTGCCTGGAGGCTTCCGGGACTTGCTCAAGATACGCAGTATTTT
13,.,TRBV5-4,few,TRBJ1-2,CASSPDSVGGYTF,TGTGCCAGCAGCCCCGACAGTGTAGGTGGCTACACCTTC
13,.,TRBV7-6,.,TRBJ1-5,CASSRGDNQPQHF,TGTGCCAGCAGCCGGGGGGACAATCAGCCCCAGCATTTT
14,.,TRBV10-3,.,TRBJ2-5,CAIRLGGQQETQYF,TGTGCCATCAGGCTCGGTGGGCAACAAGAGACCCAGTACTTC
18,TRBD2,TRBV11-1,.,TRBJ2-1,CASSSPPRLAGAKHEQFF,TGTGCCAGCAGCTCTCCTCCCCGACTAGCGGGGGCCAAACATGAGCAGTTCTTC
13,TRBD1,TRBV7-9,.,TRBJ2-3,CASSPTGADTQYF,TGTGCCAGCAGCCCGACAGGGGCAGATACGCAGTATTTT
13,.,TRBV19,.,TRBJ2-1,CASSRDAPVVQFF,TGTGCCAGTAGCCGGGACGCCCCAGTGGTGCAGTTCTTC
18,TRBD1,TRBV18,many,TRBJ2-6,CASSPRTGDRSGANVLTF,TGTGCCAGCTCACCGAGGACAGGGGACCGCTCTGGGGCCAACGTCCTGACTTTC
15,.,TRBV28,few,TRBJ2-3,CASSLGTASTDTQYF,TGTGCCAGCAGTTTAGGAACTGCTAGCACAGATACGCAGTATTTT
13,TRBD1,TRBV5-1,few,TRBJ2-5,CASTDRGGETQYF,TGCGCCAGCACGGACAGGGGTGGGGAGACCCAGTACTTC
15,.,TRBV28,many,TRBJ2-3,CASSPAGGSTDTQYF,TGTGCCAGCAGCCCCGCCGGAGGGAGCACAGATACGCAGTATTTT
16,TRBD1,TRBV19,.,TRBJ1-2,CASSETTGQGAYGYTF,TGTGCCAGTAGTGAGACAACGGGACAGGGTGCCTATGGCTACACCTTC
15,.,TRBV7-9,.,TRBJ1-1,CASSLMGTSGTEAFF,TGTGCCAGCAGCTTGATGGGGACAAGCGGGACTGAAGCTTTCTTT